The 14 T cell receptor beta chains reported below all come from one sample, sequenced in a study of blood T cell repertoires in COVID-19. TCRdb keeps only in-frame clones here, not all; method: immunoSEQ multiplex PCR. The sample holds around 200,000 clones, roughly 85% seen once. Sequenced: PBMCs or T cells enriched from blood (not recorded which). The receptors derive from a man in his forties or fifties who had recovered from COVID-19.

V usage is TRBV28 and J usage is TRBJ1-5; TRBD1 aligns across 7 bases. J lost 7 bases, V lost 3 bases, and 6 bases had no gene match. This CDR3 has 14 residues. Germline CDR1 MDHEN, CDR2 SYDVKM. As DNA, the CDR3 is TGTGCCAGCAGTTTTAGGGGGCCGGGACAGCCCCAGCATTTT. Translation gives CASSFRGPGQPQHF. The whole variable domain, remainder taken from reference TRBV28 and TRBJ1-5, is DVKVTQSSRYLVKRTGEKVFLECVQDMDHENMFWYRQDPGLGLRLIYFSYDVKMKEKGDIPEGYSVSREKKERFSLILESASTNQTSMYLCASSFRGPGQPQHFGDGTRLSIL.

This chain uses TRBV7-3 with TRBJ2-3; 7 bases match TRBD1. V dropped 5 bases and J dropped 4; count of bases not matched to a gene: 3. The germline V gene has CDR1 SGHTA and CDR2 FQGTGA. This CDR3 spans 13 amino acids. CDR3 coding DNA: TGTGCCAGCAGCCCGACAGGGTCAGATACGCAGTATTTT. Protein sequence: CASSPTGSDTQYF.

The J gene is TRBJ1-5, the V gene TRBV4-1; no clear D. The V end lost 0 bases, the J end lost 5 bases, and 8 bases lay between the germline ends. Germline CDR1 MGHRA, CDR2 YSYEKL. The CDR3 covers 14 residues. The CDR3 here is CASSQEGDDQPQHF. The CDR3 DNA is TGCGCCAGCAGCCAAGAGGGCGACGATCAGCCCCAGCATTTT.

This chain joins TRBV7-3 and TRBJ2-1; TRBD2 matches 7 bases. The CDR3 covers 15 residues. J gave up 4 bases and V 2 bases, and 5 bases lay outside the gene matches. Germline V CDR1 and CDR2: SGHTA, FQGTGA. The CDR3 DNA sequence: TGTGCCAGCAGCTTATACGGGGGGTCTTACAATGAGCAGTTCTTC. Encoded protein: CASSLYGGSYNEQFF.

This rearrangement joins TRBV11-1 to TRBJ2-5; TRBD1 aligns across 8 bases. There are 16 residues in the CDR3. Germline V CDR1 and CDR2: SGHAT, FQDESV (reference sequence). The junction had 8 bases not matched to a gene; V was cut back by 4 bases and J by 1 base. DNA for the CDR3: TGTGCCAGCAGCTCCCGGACAGGGACCTTCCAAGAGACCCAGTACTTC. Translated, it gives CASSSRTGTFQETQYF.

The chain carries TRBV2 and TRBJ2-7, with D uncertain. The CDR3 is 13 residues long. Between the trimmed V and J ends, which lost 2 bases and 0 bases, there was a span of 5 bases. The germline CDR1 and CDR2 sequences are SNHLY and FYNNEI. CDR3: CASSELVSYEQYF. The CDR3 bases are TGTGCCAGCAGTGAATTAGTCTCCTACGAGCAGTACTTC.

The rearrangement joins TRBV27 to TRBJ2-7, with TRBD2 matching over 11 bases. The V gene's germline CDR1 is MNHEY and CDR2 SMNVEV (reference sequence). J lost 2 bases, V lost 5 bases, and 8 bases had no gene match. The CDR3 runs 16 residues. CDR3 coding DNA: TGTGCCAGCAGTCCATTGGGACTAGCGGAGACCTACGAGCAGTACTTC. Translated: CASSPLGLAETYEQYF.

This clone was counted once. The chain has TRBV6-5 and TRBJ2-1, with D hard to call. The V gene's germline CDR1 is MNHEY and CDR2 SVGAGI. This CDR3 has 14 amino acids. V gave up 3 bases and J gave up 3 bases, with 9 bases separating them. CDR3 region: CASSYSYSYNEQFF. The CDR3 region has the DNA TGTGCCAGCAGTTATTCATACAGCTACAATGAGCAGTTCTTC.

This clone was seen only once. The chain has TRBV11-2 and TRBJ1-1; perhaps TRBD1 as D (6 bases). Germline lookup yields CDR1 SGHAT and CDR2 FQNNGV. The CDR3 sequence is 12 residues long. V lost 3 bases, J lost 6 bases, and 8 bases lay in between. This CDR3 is CASSFRGPEAFF. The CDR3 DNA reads TGTGCCAGCAGCTTCAGGGGCCCTGAAGCTTTCTTT. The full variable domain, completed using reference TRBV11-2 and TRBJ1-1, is EAGVAQSPRYKIIEKRQSVAFWCNPISGHATLYWYQQILGQGPKLLIQFQNNGVVDDSQLPKDRFSAERLKGVDSTLKIQPAKLEDSAVYLCASSFRGPEAFFGQGTRLTVV.

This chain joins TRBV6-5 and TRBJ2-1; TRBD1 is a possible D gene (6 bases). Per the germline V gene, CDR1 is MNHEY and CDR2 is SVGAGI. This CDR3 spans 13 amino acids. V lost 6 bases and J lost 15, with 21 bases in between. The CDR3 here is CASRQVTGHRTFF. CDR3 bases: TGTGCCAGCAGACAAGTGACGGGACACCGTACGTTCTTC.

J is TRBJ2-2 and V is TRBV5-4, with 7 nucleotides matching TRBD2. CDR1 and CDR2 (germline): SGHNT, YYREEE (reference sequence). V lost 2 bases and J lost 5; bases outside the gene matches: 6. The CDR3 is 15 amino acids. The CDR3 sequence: CASSFLSGKTGELFF. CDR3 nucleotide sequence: TGTGCCAGCAGCTTTTTGAGCGGGAAGACCGGGGAGCTGTTTTTT. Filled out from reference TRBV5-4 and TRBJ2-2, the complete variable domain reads ETGVTQSPTHLIKTRGQQVTLRCSSQSGHNTVSWYQQALGQGPQFIFQYYREEENGRGNFPPRFSGLQFPNYSSELNVNALELDDSALYLCASSFLSGKTGELFFGEGSRLTVL.

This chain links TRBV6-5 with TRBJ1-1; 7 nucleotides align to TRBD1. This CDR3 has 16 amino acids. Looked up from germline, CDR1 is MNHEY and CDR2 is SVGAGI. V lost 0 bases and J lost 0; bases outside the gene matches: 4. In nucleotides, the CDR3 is TGTGCCAGCAGTTACTCCTCAGGGGGTATGAACACTGAAGCTTTCTTT. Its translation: CASSYSSGGMNTEAFF.

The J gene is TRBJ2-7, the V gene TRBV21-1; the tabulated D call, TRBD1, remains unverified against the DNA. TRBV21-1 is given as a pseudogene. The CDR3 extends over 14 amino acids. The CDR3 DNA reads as TGTGCCAGGGGGGCCGGGACACCCAAGGACGAGCAGTACTTC. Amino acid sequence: CARGAGTPKDEQYF.

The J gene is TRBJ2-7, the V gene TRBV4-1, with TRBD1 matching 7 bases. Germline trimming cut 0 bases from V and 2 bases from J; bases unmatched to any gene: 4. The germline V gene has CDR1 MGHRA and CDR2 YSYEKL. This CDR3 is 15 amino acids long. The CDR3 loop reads CASSQEGQKPYEQYF. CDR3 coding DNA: TGCGCCAGCAGCCAAGAGGGACAGAAACCCTACGAGCAGTACTTC.